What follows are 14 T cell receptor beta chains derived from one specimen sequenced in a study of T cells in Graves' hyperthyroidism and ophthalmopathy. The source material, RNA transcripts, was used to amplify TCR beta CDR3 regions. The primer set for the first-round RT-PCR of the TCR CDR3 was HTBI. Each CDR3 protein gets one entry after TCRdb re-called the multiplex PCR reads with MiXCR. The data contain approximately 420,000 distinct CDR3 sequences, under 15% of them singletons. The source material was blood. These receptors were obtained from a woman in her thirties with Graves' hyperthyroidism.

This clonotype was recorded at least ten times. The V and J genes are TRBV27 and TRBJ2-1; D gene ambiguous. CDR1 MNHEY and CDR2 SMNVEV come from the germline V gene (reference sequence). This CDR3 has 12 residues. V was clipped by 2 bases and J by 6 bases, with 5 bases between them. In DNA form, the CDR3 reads TGTGCCAGCAGTTTACGGAGCAATGAGCAGTTCTTC. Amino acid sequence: CASSLRSNEQFF.

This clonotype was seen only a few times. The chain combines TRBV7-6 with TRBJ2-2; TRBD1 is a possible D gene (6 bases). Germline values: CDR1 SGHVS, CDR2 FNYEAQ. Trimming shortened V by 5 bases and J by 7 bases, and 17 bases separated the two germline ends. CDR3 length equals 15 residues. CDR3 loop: CASSVGLPGDGELFF. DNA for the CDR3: TGTGCCAGCAGCGTCGGACTCCCAGGGGACGGGGAGCTGTTTTTT.

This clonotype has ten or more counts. The CDR3 loop is CASSLYAGKGFNQPQHF. The CDR3 DNA sequence: TGTGCCAGCAGTTTATACGCAGGGAAGGGCTTCAATCAGCCCCAGCATTTT. The chain uses TRBV28 and TRBJ1-5, with a weak D call TRBD1 (5 bases). Germline values: CDR1 MDHEN, CDR2 SYDVKM. Trimming removed 1 base from V and 3 bases from J, with 16 bases in between. The CDR3 is 17 residues long.

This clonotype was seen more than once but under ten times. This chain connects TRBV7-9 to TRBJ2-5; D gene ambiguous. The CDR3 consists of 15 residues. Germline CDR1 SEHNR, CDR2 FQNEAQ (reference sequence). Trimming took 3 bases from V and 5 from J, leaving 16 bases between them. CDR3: CASSFLSGPRETQYF. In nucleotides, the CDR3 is TGTGCCAGCAGCTTTCTATCCGGGCCCCGGGAGACCCAGTACTTC.

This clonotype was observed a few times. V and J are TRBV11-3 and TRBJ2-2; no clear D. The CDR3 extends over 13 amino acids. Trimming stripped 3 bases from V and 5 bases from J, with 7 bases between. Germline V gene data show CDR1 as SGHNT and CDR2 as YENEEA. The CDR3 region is CASSFVGTGELFF. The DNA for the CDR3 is TGTGCCAGCAGCTTCGTTGGTACCGGGGAGCTGTTTTTT. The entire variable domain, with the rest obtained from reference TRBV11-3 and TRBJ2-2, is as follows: EAGVVQSPRYKIIEKKQPVAFWCNPISGHNTLYWYLQNLGQGPELLIRYENEEAVDDSQLPKDRFSAERLKGVDSTLKIQPAELGDSAVYLCASSFVGTGELFFGEGSRLTVL.

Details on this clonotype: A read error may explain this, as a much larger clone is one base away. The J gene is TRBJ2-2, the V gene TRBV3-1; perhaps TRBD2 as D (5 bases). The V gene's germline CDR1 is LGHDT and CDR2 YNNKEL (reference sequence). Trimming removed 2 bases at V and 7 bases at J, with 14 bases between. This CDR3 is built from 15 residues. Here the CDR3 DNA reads TGTGCCAGCAGCCAAACCCGCGGGCACGGCGGGGAGCTGTTTTTT. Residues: CASSQTRGHGGELFF.

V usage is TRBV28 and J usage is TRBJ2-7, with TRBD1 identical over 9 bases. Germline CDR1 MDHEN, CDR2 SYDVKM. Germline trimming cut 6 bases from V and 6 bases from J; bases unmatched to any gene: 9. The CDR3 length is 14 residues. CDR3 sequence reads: CASRGAGTGSEQYF. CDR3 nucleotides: TGTGCCAGCAGAGGGGCCGGGACAGGGAGCGAGCAGTACTTC. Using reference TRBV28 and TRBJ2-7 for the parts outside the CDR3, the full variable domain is DVKVTQSSRYLVKRTGEKVFLECVQDMDHENMFWYRQDPGLGLRLIYFSYDVKMKEKGDIPEGYSVSREKKERFSLILESASTNQTSMYLCASRGAGTGSEQYFGPGTRLTVT.

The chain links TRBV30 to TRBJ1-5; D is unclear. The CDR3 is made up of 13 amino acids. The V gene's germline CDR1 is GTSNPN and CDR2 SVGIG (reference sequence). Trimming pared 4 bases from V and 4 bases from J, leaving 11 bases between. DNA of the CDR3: TGTGCCTGGATGGACGGCGGTAATCAGCCCCAGCATTTT. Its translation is CAWMDGGNQPQHF.

The CDR3 DNA sequence: TGTGCCATCAGTGAAGGTAGTCTGACAGATACGCAGTATTTT. Translating it yields CAISEGSLTDTQYF. V gene TRBV10-3 combines with J gene TRBJ2-3; no clear D. Trimming shortened V by 3 bases and J by 3 bases, and 10 bases separated the two germline ends. The CDR3 extends over 14 amino acids. Per germline, CDR1 ENHRY and CDR2 SYGVKD.

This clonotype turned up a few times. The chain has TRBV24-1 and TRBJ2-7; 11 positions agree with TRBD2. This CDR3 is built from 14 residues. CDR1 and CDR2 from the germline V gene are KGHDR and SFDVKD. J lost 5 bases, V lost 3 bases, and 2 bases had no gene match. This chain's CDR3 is CATSDTSGSDEQYF. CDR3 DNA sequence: TGTGCCACCAGTGATACTAGCGGGAGCGACGAGCAGTACTTC.

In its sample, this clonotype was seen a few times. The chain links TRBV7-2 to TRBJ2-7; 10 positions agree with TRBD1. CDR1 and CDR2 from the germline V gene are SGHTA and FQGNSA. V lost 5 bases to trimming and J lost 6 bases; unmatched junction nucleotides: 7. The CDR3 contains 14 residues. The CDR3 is CASSPRTGGGEQYF. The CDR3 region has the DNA TGTGCCAGCAGCCCCCGGACAGGGGGAGGCGAGCAGTACTTC.

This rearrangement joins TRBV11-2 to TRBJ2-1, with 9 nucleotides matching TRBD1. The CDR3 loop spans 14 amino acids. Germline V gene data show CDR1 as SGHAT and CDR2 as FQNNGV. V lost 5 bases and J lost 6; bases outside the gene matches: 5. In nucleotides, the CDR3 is TGTGCCAGCAGCACACAGGGGGCCGGCAATGAGCAGTTCTTC. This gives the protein CASSTQGAGNEQFF.

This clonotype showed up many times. CDR3: CASSVGPGPGEETQYF. The CDR3 coding sequence is TGTGCCAGCAGTGTGGGCCCTGGACCGGGAGAAGAGACCCAGTACTTC. This sequence joins TRBV6-1 and TRBJ2-5; D may be TRBD2 (6 bases). V was clipped by 4 bases and J by 3 bases, with 18 bases between them. This CDR3 has 16 residues. Per the germline V gene, CDR1 is MNHNS and CDR2 is SASEGT.

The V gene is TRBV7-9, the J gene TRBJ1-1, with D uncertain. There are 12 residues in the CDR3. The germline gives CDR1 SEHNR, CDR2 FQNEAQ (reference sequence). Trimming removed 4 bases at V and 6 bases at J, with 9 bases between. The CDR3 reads CASSSQVAEAFF. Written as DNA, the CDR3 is TGTGCCAGCAGCTCCCAAGTCGCTGAAGCTTTCTTT.